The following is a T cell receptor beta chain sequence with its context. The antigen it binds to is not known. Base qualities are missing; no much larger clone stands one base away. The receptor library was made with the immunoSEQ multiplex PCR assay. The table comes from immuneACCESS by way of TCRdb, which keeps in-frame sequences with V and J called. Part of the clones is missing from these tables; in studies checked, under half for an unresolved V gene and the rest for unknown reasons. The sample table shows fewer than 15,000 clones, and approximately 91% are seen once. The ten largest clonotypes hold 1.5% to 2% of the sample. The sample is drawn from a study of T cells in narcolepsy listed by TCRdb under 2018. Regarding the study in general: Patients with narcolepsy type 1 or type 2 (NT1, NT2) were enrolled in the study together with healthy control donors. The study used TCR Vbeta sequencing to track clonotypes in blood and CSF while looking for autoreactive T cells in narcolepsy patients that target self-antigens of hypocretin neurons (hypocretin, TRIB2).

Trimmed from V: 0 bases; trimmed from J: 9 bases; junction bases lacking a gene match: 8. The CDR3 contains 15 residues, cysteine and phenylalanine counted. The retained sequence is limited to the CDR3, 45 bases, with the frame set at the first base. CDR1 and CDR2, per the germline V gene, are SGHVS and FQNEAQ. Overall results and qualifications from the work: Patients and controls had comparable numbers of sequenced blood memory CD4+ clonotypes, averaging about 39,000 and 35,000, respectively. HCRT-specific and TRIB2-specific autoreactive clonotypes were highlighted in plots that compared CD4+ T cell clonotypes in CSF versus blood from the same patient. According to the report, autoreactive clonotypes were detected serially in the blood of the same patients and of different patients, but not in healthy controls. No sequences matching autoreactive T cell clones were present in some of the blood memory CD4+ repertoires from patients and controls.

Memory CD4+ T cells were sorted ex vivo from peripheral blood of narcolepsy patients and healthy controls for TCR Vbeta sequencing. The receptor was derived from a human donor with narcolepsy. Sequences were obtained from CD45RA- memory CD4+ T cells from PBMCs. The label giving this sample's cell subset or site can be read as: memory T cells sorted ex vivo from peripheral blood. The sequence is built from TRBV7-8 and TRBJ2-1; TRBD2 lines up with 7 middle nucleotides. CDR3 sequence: CASSLAGGSGGEQFF. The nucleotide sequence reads TGTGCCAGCAGCTTAGCCGGCGGGAGTGGCGGTGAGCAGTTCTTC.